One and the same sample provided the 23 T cell receptor beta chains below, sequenced in a study of sequential checkpoint blockade in melanoma. Using immunoSEQ multiplex PCR, the repertoire was profiled, and TCRdb retains in-frame clones only, with some absent. Of more than 9,500 clones in the sample, around two thirds were seen once. This sample's treatment: randomized to nivolumab then ipilimumab (arm A) or the reverse (arm B). The sequenced sample was CD8+ T cells sorted from blood (inferred from file names), obtained from a patient given nivolumab and ipilimumab in sequence. The receptors originated from a human donor with melanoma.

The CDR3 here is CASSHGLAGVGETQYF. DNA for the CDR3: TGTGCCAGCAGTCATGGACTAGCGGGGGTCGGTGAGACCCAGTACTTC. This sequence joins TRBV7-9 and TRBJ2-5, with 13 nucleotides matching TRBD2. Germline assignment: CDR1 SEHNR and CDR2 FQNEAQ (reference sequence). The CDR3 runs to 16 residues. The V segment lost 6 bases and the J segment 5 bases; nucleotides outside the gene matches: 9.

This clone was counted only a few times. The chain employs TRBV19 and TRBJ1-5, with D maybe TRBD1 (6 bases). Germline CDR1 and CDR2: LNHDA and SQIVND (reference sequence). Trimming removed 5 bases from V and 10 bases from J, with 18 bases in between. The CDR3 consists of 14 residues. The CDR3 sequence is CASSYRGGVNPQHF. The CDR3 coding sequence is TGTGCCAGTAGTTATAGGGGGGGGGTGAATCCCCAGCATTTT.

This clone is termed medium-sized. The chain has TRBV10-3 and TRBJ1-4; D perhaps matches TRBD1 (6 bases). CDR1 and CDR2 from the germline V gene are ENHRY and SYGVKD. CDR3 length equals 17 residues. Trimming pared 6 bases from V and 2 bases from J, leaving 19 bases between. Here the CDR3 reads CAISERATGPTNEKLFF. CDR3 sequence (DNA): TGTGCCATCAGCGAGAGGGCGACAGGCCCCACTAATGAAAAACTGTTTTTT.

This rearrangement joins TRBV7-9 to TRBJ2-5; D might be TRBD1 (6 bases). Germline assignment: CDR1 SEHNR and CDR2 FQNEAQ (reference sequence). Trimming shortened V by 5 bases and J by 2 bases, and 21 bases separated the two germline ends. CDR3 length equals 17 residues. CDR3 amino acids: CASSHLWDEQGQETQYF. The CDR3 DNA sequence: TGTGCCAGCAGCCACCTTTGGGACGAACAGGGACAAGAGACCCAGTACTTC.

V gene TRBV19 combines with J gene TRBJ2-1, with 7 bases that match TRBD2. CDR1 and CDR2 (germline): LNHDA, SQIVND (reference sequence). The CDR3 covers 15 residues. The J segment lost 7 bases and the V segment lost 3 bases, leaving 9 bases of the junction unmatched. CDR3 in DNA: TGTGCCAGTAGTATTGGTCTAGCGGCGTATAATGAGCAGTTCTTC. Translating gives CASSIGLAAYNEQFF.

The chain is built from TRBV4-1 and TRBJ2-2; 8 bases line up with TRBD2. The CDR3 extends over 19 amino acids. CDR1 is MGHRA, CDR2 YSYEKL, per germline. Trimming removed 1 base from V and 8 bases from J; junction bases left unmatched: 18. The CDR3 DNA reads TGCGCCAGCAGCCAAGTACGGGGCGGGGGGCCTGGCCGCGGGGGGGAGCTGTTTTTT. It specifies CASSQVRGGGPGRGGELFF.

This clone was observed a few times. The chain carries TRBV7-9 and TRBJ2-7, with TRBD2 identical over 7 bases. This CDR3 has 13 amino acids. The germline gives CDR1 SEHNR, CDR2 FQNEAQ (reference sequence). J was trimmed by 7 bases and V by 6 bases; bases with no gene match: 9. The CDR3 loop is CASRESGIREQYF. The DNA for the CDR3 is TGTGCCAGCAGAGAAAGCGGGATTCGGGAGCAGTACTTC.

The chain is built from TRBV29-1 and TRBJ1-1; D not resolved. V lost 4 bases and J 0 bases, leaving 9 bases between the germline ends. CDR1 and CDR2 (germline): SQVTM, ANQGSEA. The CDR3 runs 13 residues. The CDR3 region is CSVVGSLNTEAFF. The CDR3 region has the DNA TGCAGCGTTGTGGGGAGCCTGAACACTGAAGCTTTCTTT.

V usage is TRBV5-6 and J usage is TRBJ1-2, with D possibly matching TRBD1 (6 bases). The CDR3 consists of 14 residues. V was clipped by 7 bases and J by 7 bases, with 20 bases between them. Per germline, CDR1 SGHDT and CDR2 YYEEEE. The CDR3 loop is CASENRGGPFGYTF. The CDR3 bases are TGTGCCAGCGAGAACCGCGGGGGCCCATTTGGCTACACCTTC.

The V and J genes are TRBV27 and TRBJ2-2; D call uncertain. The CDR3 covers 14 residues. V lost 8 bases to trimming and J lost 1 base, with 11 bases between them. Looked up from germline, CDR1 is MNHEY and CDR2 is SMNVEV (reference sequence). This CDR3 reads CASAWAVNTGELFF. The CDR3 DNA is TGTGCCAGCGCCTGGGCTGTGAACACCGGGGAGCTGTTTTTT.

In this sample, this clone turned up a few times. This rearrangement joins TRBV6-6 to TRBJ2-1, with TRBD2 matching over 9 bases. From germline, CDR1 is MNHNY and CDR2 SVGAGI (reference sequence). There are 15 residues in the CDR3. V lost 3 bases to trimming and J lost 7 bases; unmatched junction nucleotides: 7. The CDR3 nucleotides read TGTGCCAGCAGTTATACGGCTAGCGGGGCGAATGAGCAGTTCTTC. Protein product: CASSYTASGANEQFF.

The chain uses TRBV7-9 and TRBJ2-7, with TRBD2 matching over 10 bases. Trimming cost V 5 bases and J 4 bases; bases outside gene matches: 5. The CDR3 spans 14 residues. Germline assignment: CDR1 SEHNR and CDR2 FQNEAQ (reference sequence). The CDR3 sequence is CASSPGLANYEQYF. CDR3 coding DNA: TGTGCCAGCAGCCCGGGACTAGCGAATTACGAGCAGTACTTC.

This chain joins TRBV27 and TRBJ1-5; 9 bases are shared with TRBD1. With 2 bases clipped from V and 6 bases from J, the junction kept 5 bases outside the gene matches. The CDR3 contains 15 residues. CDR1 is MNHEY and CDR2 is SMNVEV in the germline V gene (reference sequence). CDR3 nucleotide sequence: TGTGCCAGCAGTTTAGGGACAGGGTATGGTCAGCCCCAGCATTTT. Its translation is CASSLGTGYGQPQHF.

The chain has TRBV4-2 and TRBJ1-2; tentatively, D is TRBD1 (6 bases). V dropped 2 bases and J dropped 7 bases, with 20 bases sitting between them. This CDR3 has 16 amino acids. Per germline, CDR1 LGHNA and CDR2 YNFKEQ. The CDR3 spells CASSQRPDRTLPGYTF. The CDR3 nucleotides are TGTGCCAGCAGCCAAAGACCAGACAGGACCCTACCTGGCTACACCTTC.

V is TRBV4-2 and J is TRBJ2-2, with TRBD2 matching over 9 bases. J was trimmed by 5 bases and V by 6 bases; bases with no gene match: 4. CDR1 LGHNA and CDR2 YNFKEQ come from the germline V gene. This CDR3 is 14 amino acids long. In DNA, the CDR3 is TGTGCCAGCAGTATGACTAGCGGTACCGGGGAGCTGTTTTTT. It is translated as CASSMTSGTGELFF.

The rearrangement joins TRBV7-3 to TRBJ2-3; 7 bases fit TRBD1. Germline values: CDR1 SGHTA, CDR2 FQGTGA. The CDR3 is 17 residues long. The junction had 11 bases not matched to a gene; V was cut back by 2 bases and J by 3 bases. CDR3 coding DNA: TGTGCCAGCAGCTTACGGCCCGACAGGGTAGGAACAGATACGCAGTATTTT. Its protein product is CASSLRPDRVGTDTQYF.

The chain couples TRBV9 to TRBJ2-7, with 9 nucleotides matching TRBD1. Germline V CDR1 and CDR2: SGDLS, YYNGEE. V dropped 0 bases and J dropped 7; count of bases not matched to a gene: 2. CDR3 length equals 13 residues. As DNA, the CDR3 is TGTGCCAGCAGCGTAGGGACAGGGGTTGAGCAGTACTTC. This encodes CASSVGTGVEQYF.

V usage is TRBV7-9 and J usage is TRBJ2-7; a weak D match, TRBD2 (6 bases). Germline assignment: CDR1 SEHNR and CDR2 FQNEAQ (reference sequence). V dropped 5 bases and J dropped 2 bases, with 16 bases sitting between them. This CDR3 has 15 residues. In DNA, the CDR3 is TGTGCCAGCAGCGCCACCGGGACTCAAACCTACGAGCAGTACTTC. This translates into CASSATGTQTYEQYF.

About this clone itself: At one boundary the junction diverges from the germline segment, which might be a read error. The CDR3 nucleotides are TGTGCCAGCAGCTTTTCCCCAGGGCTACAAGAGGCCCAGTACTTC. Protein product: CASSFSPGLQEAQYF. This chain links TRBV5-4 with TRBJ2-5, with a weak D call TRBD1 (5 bases). Per germline, CDR1 SGHNT and CDR2 YYREEE (reference sequence). CDR3 length: 15 amino acids.

This chain links TRBV6-1 with TRBJ2-7; 8 bases are a match to TRBD2. V trimming: 4 bases; J trimming: 0 bases; junction bases outside the gene matches: 5. The CDR3 sequence is 15 residues long. From germline, CDR1 is MNHNS and CDR2 SASEGT. The CDR3 here is CASSGFSGSSYEQYF. CDR3 coding DNA: TGTGCCAGCAGTGGATTCAGCGGGAGCTCCTACGAGCAGTACTTC.

Concerning this clone itself: In the same sample, other DNA sequences code for this CDR3. The chain recombines TRBV27 with TRBJ1-5; D is undetermined. The CDR3 consists of 14 residues. With 4 bases removed from V and 4 bases from J, the gap between germline ends came to 11 bases. Per the germline V gene, CDR1 is MNHEY and CDR2 is SMNVEV (reference sequence). CDR3 bases: TGTGCCAGCAGTTCCTCGGTCCGGAATCAGCCCCAGCATTTT. Protein sequence: CASSSSVRNQPQHF.

DNA for the CDR3: TGCGCCAGCAGCCCGACGACAGGGTCCTACGAGCAGTACTTC. Translated, it gives CASSPTTGSYEQYF. The chain carries TRBV4-1 and TRBJ2-7; 7 nucleotides line up with TRBD1. CDR3 size: 14 residues. V gave up 4 bases and J gave up 1 base; unmatched junction bases: 4. CDR1 and CDR2 (germline): MGHRA, YSYEKL.

The V gene is TRBV6-5, the J gene TRBJ1-2; no reliable D call. The CDR3 spans 15 residues. V lost 5 bases, J lost 8 bases, and 21 bases lay in between. Germline lookup yields CDR1 MNHEY and CDR2 SVGAGI. CDR3 amino acids: CASSRNSVGWEGYTF. The CDR3 nucleotides are TGTGCCAGCAGTCGTAACTCCGTAGGGTGGGAGGGCTACACCTTC.